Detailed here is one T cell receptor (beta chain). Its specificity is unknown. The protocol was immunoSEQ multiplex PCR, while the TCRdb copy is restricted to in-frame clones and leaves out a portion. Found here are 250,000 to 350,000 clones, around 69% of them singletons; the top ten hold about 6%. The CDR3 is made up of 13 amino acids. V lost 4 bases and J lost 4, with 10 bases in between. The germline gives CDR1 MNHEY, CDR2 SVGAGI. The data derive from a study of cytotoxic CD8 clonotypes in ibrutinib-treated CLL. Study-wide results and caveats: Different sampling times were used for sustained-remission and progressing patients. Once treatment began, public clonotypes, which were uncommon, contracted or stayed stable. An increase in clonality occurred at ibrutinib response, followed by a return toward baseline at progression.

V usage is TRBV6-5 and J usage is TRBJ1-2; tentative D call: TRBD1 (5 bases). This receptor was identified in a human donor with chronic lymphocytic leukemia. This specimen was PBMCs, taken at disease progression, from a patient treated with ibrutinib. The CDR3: CASSWDGPYGYTF. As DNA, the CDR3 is TGTGCCAGCAGTTGGGACGGACCCTATGGCTACACCTTC.